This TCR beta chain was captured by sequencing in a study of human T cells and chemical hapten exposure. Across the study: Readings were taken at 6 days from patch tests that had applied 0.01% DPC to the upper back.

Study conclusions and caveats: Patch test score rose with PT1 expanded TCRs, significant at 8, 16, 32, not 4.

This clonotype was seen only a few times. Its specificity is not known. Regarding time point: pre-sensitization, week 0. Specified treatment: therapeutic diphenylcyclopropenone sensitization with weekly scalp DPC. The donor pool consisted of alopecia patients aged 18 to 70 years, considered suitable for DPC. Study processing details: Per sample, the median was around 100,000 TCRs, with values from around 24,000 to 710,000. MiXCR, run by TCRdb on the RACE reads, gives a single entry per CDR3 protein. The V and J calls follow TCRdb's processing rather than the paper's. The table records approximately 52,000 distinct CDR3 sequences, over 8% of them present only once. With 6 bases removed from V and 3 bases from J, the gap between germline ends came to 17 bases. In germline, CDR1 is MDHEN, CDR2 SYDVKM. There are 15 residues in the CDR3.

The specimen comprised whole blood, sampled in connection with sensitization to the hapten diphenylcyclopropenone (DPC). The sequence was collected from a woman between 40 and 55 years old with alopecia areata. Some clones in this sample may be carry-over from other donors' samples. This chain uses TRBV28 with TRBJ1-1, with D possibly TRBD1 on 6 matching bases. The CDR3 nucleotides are TGTGCCAGCAGCATCTATGGGGGCCGGGACACTGAAGCTTTCTTT. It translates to CASSIYGGRDTEAFF. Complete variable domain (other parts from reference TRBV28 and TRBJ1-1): DVKVTQSSRYLVKRTGEKVFLECVQDMDHENMFWYRQDPGLGLRLIYFSYDVKMKEKGDIPEGYSVSREKKERFSLILESASTNQTSMYLCASSIYGGRDTEAFFGQGTRLTVV.